This T cell receptor beta chain was identified in a study of blood T cell repertoires in COVID-19. Background on the study: The samples span acute and convalescent COVID-19 from the United States, Italy and Spain. Nucleic acid was either cDNA or gDNA, and it came from T cells, B-cell-depleted T cells, or PBMCs.

Study processing details: Amplified reference gene primers provided the basis for estimating nucleated cell counts. Here immunoSEQ multiplex PCR was the method, and the copy in TCRdb shows in-frame clones only, minus some. The DNA gave D and trimming, while V, J and clone size come from that table. The sample yields roughly 350,000 clones, 80% to 90% seen once. V trimming: 3 bases; J trimming: 6 bases; junction bases outside the gene matches: 8. The CDR3 is made up of 14 amino acids. Germline V lookup: CDR1 DFQATT, CDR2 SNEGSKA (reference sequence). Patients from Seattle were sampled longitudinally, starting during active infection.

The chain couples TRBV20-1 to TRBJ2-1, with TRBD2 identical over 7 bases. The source is a woman aged 30 to 39 with COVID-19, enrolled during active disease. The sequencing sample was made of peripheral blood. The CDR3 loop reads CSASLAGAPNEQFF. CDR3 DNA sequence: TGCAGTGCTAGTTTGGCGGGAGCCCCCAATGAGCAGTTCTTC.